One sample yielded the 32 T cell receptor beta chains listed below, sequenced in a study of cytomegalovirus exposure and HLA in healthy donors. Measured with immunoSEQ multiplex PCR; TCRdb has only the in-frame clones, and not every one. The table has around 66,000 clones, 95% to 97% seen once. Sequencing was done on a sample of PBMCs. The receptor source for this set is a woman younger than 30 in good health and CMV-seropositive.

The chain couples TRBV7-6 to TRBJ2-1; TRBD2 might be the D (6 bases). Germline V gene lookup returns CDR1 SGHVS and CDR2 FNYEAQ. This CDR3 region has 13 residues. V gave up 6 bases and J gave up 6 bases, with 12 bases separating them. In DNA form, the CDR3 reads TGTGCCAGCAGTTCGGGGGTGTTCAATGAGCAGTTCTTC. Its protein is CASSSGVFNEQFF. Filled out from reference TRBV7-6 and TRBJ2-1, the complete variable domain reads GAGVSQSPRYKVTKRGQDVALRCDPISGHVSLYWYRQALGQGPEFLTYFNYEAQQDKSGLPNDRFSAERPEGSISTLTIQRTEQRDSAMYRCASSSGVFNEQFFGPGTRLTVL.

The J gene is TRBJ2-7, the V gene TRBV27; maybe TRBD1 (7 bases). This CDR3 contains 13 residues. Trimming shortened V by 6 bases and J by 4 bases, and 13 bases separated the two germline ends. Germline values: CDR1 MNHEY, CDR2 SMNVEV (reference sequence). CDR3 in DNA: TGTGCCAGCAGCTTGACAGGGAGGTACGAGCAGTACTTC. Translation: CASSLTGRYEQYF.

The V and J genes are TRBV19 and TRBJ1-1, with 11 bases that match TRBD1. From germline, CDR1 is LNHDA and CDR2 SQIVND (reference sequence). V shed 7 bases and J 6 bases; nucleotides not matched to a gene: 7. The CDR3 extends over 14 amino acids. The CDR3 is CASTRTGGHAEAFF. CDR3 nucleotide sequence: TGTGCCAGTACTAGGACAGGGGGCCATGCTGAAGCTTTCTTT.

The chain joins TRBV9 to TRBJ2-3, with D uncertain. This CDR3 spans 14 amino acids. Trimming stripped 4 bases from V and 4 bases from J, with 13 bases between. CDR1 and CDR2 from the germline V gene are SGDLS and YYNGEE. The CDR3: CASSNSAGSDTQYF. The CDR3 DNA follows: TGTGCCAGCAGCAATTCAGCAGGCTCAGATACGCAGTATTTT. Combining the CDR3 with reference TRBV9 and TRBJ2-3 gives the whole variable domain DSGVTQTPKHLITATGQRVTLRCSPRSGDLSVYWYQQSLDQGLQFLIQYYNGEERAKGNILERFSAQQFPDLHSELNLSSLELGDSALYFCASSNSAGSDTQYFGPGTRLTVL.

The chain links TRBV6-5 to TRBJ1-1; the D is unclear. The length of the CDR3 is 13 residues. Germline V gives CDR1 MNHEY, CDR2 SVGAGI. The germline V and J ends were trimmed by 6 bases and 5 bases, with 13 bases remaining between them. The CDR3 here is CASRRSTPTEAFF. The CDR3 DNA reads TGTGCCAGCAGGCGGTCCACACCAACTGAAGCTTTCTTT.

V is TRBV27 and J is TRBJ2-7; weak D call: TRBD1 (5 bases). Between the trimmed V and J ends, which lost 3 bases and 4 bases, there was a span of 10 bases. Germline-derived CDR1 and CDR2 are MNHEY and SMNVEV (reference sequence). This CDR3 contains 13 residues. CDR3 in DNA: TGTGCCAGCAGTTTGTTCTCAGGGTACGAGCAGTACTTC. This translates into CASSLFSGYEQYF.

In nucleotides, the CDR3 is TGTGCCAGCAGCTTCACTAGCGGGAGGGAAATTACGCAGTATTTT. This codes for CASSFTSGREITQYF. V and J are TRBV5-4 and TRBJ2-3; 13 nucleotides align to TRBD2. The CDR3 is 15 residues long. Germline CDR1 SGHNT, CDR2 YYREEE (reference sequence). V lost 2 bases to trimming and J lost 8 bases; unmatched junction nucleotides: 5.

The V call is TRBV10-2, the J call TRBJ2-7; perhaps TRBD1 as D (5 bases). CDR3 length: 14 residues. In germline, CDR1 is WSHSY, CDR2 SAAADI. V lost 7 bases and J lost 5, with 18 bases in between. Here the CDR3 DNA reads TGCGCCAGCAATGGAAGGGGTTTGACAGACGAGCAGTACTTC. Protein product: CASNGRGLTDEQYF.

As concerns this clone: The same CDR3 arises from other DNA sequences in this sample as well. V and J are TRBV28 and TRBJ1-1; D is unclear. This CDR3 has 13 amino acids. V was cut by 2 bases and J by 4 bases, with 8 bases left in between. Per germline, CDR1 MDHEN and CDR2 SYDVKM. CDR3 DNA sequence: TGTGCCAGCAGTTTAAGTCGAGGCACTGAAGCTTTCTTT. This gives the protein CASSLSRGTEAFF. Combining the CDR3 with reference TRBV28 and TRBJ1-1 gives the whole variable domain DVKVTQSSRYLVKRTGEKVFLECVQDMDHENMFWYRQDPGLGLRLIYFSYDVKMKEKGDIPEGYSVSREKKERFSLILESASTNQTSMYLCASSLSRGTEAFFGQGTRLTVV.

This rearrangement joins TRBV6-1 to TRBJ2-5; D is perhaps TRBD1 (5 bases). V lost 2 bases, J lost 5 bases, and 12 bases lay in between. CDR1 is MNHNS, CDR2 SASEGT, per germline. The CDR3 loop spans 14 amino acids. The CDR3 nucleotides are TGTGCCAGCAGTGAATCAGGGATACTGGAGACCCAGTACTTC. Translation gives CASSESGILETQYF.

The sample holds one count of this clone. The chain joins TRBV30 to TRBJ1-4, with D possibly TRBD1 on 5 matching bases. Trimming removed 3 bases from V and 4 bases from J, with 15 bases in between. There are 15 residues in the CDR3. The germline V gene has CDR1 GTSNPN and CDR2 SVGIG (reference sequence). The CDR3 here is CAWRLTGGNNEKLFF. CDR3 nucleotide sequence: TGTGCCTGGAGATTAACTGGGGGGAATAATGAAAAACTGTTTTTT.

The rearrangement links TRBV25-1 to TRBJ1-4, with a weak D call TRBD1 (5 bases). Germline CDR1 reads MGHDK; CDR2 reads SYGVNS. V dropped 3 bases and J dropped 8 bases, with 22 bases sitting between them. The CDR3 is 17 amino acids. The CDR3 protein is CASSDPREVVPEEKLFF. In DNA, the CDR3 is TGTGCCAGCAGTGATCCCAGGGAAGTGGTCCCGGAGGAAAAACTGTTTTTT.

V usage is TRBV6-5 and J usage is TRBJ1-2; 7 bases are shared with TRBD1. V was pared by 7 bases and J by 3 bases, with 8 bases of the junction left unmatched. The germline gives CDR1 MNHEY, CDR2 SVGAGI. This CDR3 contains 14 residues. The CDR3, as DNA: TGTGCCAGCACCGAAGCGACAGGGCACTATGGCTACACCTTC. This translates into CASTEATGHYGYTF.

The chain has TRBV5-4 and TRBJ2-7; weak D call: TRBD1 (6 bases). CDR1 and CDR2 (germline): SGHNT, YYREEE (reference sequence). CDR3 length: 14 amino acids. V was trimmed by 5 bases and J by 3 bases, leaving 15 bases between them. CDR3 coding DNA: TGTGCCAGCAGTTTAAGGGACACCGACTACGAGCAGTACTTC. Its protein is CASSLRDTDYEQYF. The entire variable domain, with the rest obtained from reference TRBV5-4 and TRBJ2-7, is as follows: ETGVTQSPTHLIKTRGQQVTLRCSSQSGHNTVSWYQQALGQGPQFIFQYYREEENGRGNFPPRFSGLQFPNYSSELNVNALELDDSALYLCASSLRDTDYEQYFGPGTRLTVT.

The CDR3 coding sequence is TGCGCCAGCCGTCCCTTGGGACAGGCGAAGGGGGCTGAAGCTTTCTTT. It translates to CASRPLGQAKGAEAFF. V gene TRBV4-1 combines with J gene TRBJ1-1; 8 bases map to TRBD1. The CDR3 totals 16 residues. V dropped 8 bases and J dropped 6; count of bases not matched to a gene: 17. Germline CDR1 and CDR2: MGHRA and YSYEKL.

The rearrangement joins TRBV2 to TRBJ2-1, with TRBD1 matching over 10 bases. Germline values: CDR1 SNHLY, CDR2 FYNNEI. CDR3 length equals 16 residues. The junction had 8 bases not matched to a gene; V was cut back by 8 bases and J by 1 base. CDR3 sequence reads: CASQRGDRGSYNEQFF. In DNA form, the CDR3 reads TGTGCCAGCCAAAGGGGGGACAGGGGATCCTACAATGAGCAGTTCTTC.

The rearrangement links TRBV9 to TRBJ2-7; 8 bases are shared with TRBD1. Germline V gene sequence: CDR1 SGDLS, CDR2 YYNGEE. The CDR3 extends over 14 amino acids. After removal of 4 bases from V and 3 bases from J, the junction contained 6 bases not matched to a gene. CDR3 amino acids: CASSLGGQGYEQYF. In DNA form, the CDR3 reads TGTGCCAGCAGCTTAGGTGGACAGGGCTACGAGCAGTACTTC. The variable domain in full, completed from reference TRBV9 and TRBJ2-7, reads DSGVTQTPKHLITATGQRVTLRCSPRSGDLSVYWYQQSLDQGLQFLIQYYNGEERAKGNILERFSAQQFPDLHSELNLSSLELGDSALYFCASSLGGQGYEQYFGPGTRLTVT.

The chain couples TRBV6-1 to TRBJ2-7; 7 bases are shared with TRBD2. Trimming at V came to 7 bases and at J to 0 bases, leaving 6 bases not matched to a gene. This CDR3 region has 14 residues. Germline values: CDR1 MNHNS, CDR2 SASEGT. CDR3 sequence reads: CASIERESSYEQYF. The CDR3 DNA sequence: TGTGCCAGCATTGAGCGGGAAAGCTCCTACGAGCAGTACTTC.

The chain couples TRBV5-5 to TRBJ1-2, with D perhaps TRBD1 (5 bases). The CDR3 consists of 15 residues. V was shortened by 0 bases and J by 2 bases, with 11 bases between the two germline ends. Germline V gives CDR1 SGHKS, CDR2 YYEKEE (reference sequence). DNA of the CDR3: TGTGCCAGCAGCTTGGTGGGAGGGGAGAACTATGGCTACACCTTC. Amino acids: CASSLVGGENYGYTF. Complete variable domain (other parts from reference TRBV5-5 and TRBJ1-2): DAGVTQSPTHLIKTRGQQVTLRCSPISGHKSVSWYQQVLGQGPQFIFQYYEKEERGRGNFPDRFSARQFPNYSSELNVNALLLGDSALYLCASSLVGGENYGYTFGSGTRLTVV.

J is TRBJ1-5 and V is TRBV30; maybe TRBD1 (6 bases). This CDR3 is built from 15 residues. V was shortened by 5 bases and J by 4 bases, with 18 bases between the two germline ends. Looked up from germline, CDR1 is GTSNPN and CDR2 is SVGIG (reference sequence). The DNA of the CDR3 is TGTGCCTGGGGCCCAACAGGGCCCAGAAATCAGCCCCAGCATTTT. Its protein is CAWGPTGPRNQPQHF.

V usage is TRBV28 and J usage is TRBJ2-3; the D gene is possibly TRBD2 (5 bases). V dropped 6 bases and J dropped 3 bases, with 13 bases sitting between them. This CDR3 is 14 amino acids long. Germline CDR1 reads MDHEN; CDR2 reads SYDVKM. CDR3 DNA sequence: TGTGCCAGCAGAAAACCCGGGAAGACAGATACGCAGTATTTT. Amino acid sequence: CASRKPGKTDTQYF. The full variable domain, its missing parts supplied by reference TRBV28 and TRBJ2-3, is DVKVTQSSRYLVKRTGEKVFLECVQDMDHENMFWYRQDPGLGLRLIYFSYDVKMKEKGDIPEGYSVSREKKERFSLILESASTNQTSMYLCASRKPGKTDTQYFGPGTRLTVL.

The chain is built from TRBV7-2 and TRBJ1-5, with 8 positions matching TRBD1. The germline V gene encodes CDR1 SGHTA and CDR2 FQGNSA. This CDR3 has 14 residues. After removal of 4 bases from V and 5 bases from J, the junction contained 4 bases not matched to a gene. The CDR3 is CASSYRQGHQPQHF. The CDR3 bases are TGTGCCAGCAGCTACCGACAGGGGCATCAGCCCCAGCATTTT. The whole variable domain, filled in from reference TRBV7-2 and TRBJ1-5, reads GAGVSQSPSNKVTEKGKDVELRCDPISGHTALYWYRQSLGQGLEFLIYFQGNSAPDKSGLPSDRFSAERTGGSVSTLTIQRTQQEDSAVYLCASSYRQGHQPQHFGDGTRLSIL.

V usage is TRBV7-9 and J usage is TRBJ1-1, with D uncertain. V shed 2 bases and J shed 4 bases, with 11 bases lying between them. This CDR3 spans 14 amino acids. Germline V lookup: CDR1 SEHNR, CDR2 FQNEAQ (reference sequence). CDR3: CASSLTASITEAFF. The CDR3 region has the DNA TGTGCCAGCAGCTTAACAGCTTCGATCACTGAAGCTTTCTTT.

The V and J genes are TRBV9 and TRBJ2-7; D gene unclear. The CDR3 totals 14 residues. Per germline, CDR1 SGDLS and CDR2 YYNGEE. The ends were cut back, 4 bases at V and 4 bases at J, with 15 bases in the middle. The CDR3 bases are TGTGCCAGCAGCCGTGGCGGTACTACTTACGAGCAGTACTTC. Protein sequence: CASSRGGTTYEQYF.

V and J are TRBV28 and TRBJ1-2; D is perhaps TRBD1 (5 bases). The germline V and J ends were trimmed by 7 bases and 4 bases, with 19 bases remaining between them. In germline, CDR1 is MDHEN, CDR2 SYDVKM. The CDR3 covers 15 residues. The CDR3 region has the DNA TGTGCCAGCATTTCCCCCTCAGACAGAATCTATGGCTACACCTTC. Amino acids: CASISPSDRIYGYTF.

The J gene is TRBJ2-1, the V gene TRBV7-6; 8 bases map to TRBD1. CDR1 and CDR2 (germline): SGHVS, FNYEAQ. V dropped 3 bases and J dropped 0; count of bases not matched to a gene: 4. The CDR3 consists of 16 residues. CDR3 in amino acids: CASSFTGGASYNEQFF. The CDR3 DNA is TGTGCCAGCAGCTTCACAGGGGGTGCCTCCTACAATGAGCAGTTCTTC.

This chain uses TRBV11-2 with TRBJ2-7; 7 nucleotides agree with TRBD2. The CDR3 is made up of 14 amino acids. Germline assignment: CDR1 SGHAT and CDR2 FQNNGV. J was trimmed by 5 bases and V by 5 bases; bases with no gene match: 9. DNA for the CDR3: TGTGCCAGCAGCCCAGAGGGGCTAGCGGACGAGCAGTACTTC. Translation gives CASSPEGLADEQYF.

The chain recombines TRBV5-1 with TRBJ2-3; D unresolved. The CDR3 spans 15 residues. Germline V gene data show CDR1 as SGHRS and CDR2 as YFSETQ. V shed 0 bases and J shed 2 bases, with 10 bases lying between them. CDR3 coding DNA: TGCGCCAGCAGCTTGGCCGGTGCCTTCACAGATACGCAGTATTTT. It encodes CASSLAGAFTDTQYF.

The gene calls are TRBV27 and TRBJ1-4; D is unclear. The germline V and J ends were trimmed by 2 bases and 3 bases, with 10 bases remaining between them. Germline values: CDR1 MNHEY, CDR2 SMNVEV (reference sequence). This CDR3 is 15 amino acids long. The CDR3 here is CASSLVLRSNEKLFF. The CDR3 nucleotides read TGTGCCAGCAGTTTAGTCCTACGGTCTAATGAAAAACTGTTTTTT.

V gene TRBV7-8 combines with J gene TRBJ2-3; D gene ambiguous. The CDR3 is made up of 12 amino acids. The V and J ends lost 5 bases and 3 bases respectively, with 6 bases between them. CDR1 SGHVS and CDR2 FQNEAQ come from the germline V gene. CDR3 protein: CASSPNTDTQYF. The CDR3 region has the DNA TGTGCCAGCAGCCCCAATACAGATACGCAGTATTTT.

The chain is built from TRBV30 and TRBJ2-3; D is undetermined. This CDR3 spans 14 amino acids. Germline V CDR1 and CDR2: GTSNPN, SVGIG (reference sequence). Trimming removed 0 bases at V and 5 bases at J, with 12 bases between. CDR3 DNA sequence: TGTGCCTGGAGTGTGAGAGGCGATGGAGATACGCAGTATTTT. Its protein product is CAWSVRGDGDTQYF.

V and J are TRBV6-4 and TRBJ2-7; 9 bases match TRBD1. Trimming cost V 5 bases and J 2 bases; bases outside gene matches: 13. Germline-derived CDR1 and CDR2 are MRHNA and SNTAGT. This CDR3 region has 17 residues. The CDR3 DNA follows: TGTGCCAGCAGTTCGTCCCGGGACAGGGATAGAGCCTACGAGCAGTACTTC. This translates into CASSSSRDRDRAYEQYF.